This T cell receptor beta chain was profiled in a study of blood T cell repertoires in COVID-19. Using immunoSEQ multiplex PCR, the repertoire was profiled, and TCRdb retains in-frame clones only, with some absent. This table holds about 380,000 clones, about 80% found once. Looked up from germline, CDR1 is MNHEY and CDR2 is SVGAGI. The CDR3 is 14 amino acids. The V and J ends lost 2 bases and 3 bases respectively, with 10 bases between them. The chain combines TRBV6-5 with TRBJ1-1; D might be TRBD1 (5 bases). This clonotype originated in a human donor with acute or convalescent COVID-19. The donor label of this sample is uncertain. Sequencing was performed on peripheral blood. DNA for the CDR3: TGTGCCAGCAGTTACATCAGGGATCACACTGAAGCTTTCTTT. It encodes CASSYIRDHTEAFF.